This T cell receptor (beta chain) was sequenced during a study of Ad26.COV2.S vaccination and SARS-CoV-2 variants. Treatment noted: some 20 received Ad26.COV2.S at low or high dose, single or two shots; roughly five received placebo; per-sample allocation not given. Samples were taken on day 63 after the first vaccine or placebo injection. General study results and limits: Those who received vaccine or placebo ended up with similar non-spike TCR breadth. The authors reported substantial breadth in spike-specific CD8+ and CD4+ T cell responses after vaccination.

The method was immunoSEQ multiplex PCR; TCRdb's version includes in-frame clones alone and lacks a portion of them. Here the sample spans about 240,000 clones, approximately 90% being singletons. The CDR3 length is 15 residues. Germline CDR1 is LGHDT and CDR2 is YNNKEL (reference sequence). Trimming cost V 4 bases and J 7 bases; bases outside gene matches: 10. Concerning this clone itself: What it binds is unknown.

The sample was peripheral blood, taken in a trial of Ad26.COV2.S vaccine versus placebo. The TCR sequence derives from a person between 18 and 59 years old who received the Ad26.COV2.S COVID-19 vaccine or a placebo. The chain is built from TRBV3-1 (or the pseudogene TRBV3-2) and TRBJ2-1, with TRBD1 identical over 7 bases. CDR3 in amino acids: CASSLDRVELNEQFF. The CDR3 bases are TGTGCCAGCAGCCTAGACAGGGTAGAGTTGAATGAGCAGTTCTTC.